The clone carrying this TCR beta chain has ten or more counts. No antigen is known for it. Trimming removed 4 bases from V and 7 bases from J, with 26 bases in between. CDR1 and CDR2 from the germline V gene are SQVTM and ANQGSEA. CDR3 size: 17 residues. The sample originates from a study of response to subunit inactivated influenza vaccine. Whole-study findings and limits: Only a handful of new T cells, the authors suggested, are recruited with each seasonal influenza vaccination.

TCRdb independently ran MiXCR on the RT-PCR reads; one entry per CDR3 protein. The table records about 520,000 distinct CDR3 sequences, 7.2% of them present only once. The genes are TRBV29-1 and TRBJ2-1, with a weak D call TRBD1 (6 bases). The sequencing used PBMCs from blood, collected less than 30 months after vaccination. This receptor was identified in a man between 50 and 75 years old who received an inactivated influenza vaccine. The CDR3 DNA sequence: TGCAGCGTTGGGGGGTCGCCTAAACAGGGAATAAGTAATGAGCAGTTCTTC. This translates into CSVGGSPKQGISNEQFF.